One and the same sample provided the 24 T cell receptor beta chains below, sequenced in a study of blood T cell repertoires in COVID-19 (dated by TCRdb to the early 2020s). The library was produced with the immunoSEQ multiplex PCR assay. TCRdb took over this immuneACCESS table, retaining in-frame rearrangements with V and J assigned. Such tables are incomplete; in checked studies, under half of the missing clones stem from an unresolved V gene, and the remainder is unexplained. In all, the sample holds 95,000 or so clones, and about 89% of those were seen once. The ten largest clonotypes hold about 18% of the sample. Specimen: peripheral blood. The receptors were gathered from a human donor in a cohort sampled during active COVID-19.

This rearrangement joins TRBV19 to TRBJ1-5; D might be TRBD1 (6 bases). The V gene's germline CDR1 is LNHDA and CDR2 SQIVND (reference sequence). The CDR3 covers 15 residues. V was pared by 5 bases and J by 8 bases, with 19 bases between. Here the CDR3 reads CASSFAPGELKPQHF. DNA for the CDR3: TGTGCCAGTAGTTTCGCGCCAGGGGAGCTTAAGCCCCAGCATTTT. The whole variable domain, filled in from reference TRBV19 and TRBJ1-5, reads DGGITQSPKYLFRKEGQNVTLSCEQNLNHDAMYWYRQDPGQGLRLIYYSQIVNDFQKGDIAEGYSVSREKKESFPLTVTSAQKNPTAFYLCASSFAPGELKPQHFGDGTRLSIL.

The chain combines TRBV24-1 with TRBJ2-1, with D uncertain. Trimming took 7 bases from V and 0 from J, leaving 12 bases between them. This CDR3 has 15 residues. The germline gives CDR1 KGHDR, CDR2 SFDVKD. The CDR3 coding sequence is TGTGCCACCAGCGCCACAAGAAGCTCCTACAATGAGCAGTTCTTC. It translates to CATSATRSSYNEQFF.

The chain employs TRBV9 and TRBJ1-2; TRBD1 agrees at 10 bases. From germline, CDR1 is SGDLS and CDR2 YYNGEE. The CDR3 covers 14 residues. After removal of 3 bases from V and 4 bases from J, the junction contained 3 bases not matched to a gene. DNA of the CDR3: TGTGCCAGCAGCGACCGGGACAGGGGCTATGGCTACACCTTC. It specifies CASSDRDRGYGYTF. The whole variable domain, remainder taken from reference TRBV9 and TRBJ1-2, is DSGVTQTPKHLITATGQRVTLRCSPRSGDLSVYWYQQSLDQGLQFLIQYYNGEERAKGNILERFSAQQFPDLHSELNLSSLELGDSALYFCASSDRDRGYGYTFGSGTRLTVV.

CDR3 DNA sequence: TGTGCCAGCAGCTCAGGACAGGGTAATGAAAAACTGTTTTTT. Protein sequence: CASSSGQGNEKLFF. The chain employs TRBV5-8 and TRBJ1-4, with TRBD1 identical over 8 bases. V was pared by 3 bases and J by 4 bases, with 2 bases of the junction left unmatched. CDR1 and CDR2 (germline): SGHTS, YDEGEE. The CDR3 contains 14 residues.

The J gene is TRBJ2-1, the V gene TRBV9; 7 bases are a match to TRBD2. The CDR3 loop spans 15 amino acids. Trimming cost V 0 bases and J 2 bases; bases outside gene matches: 2. The V gene's germline CDR1 is SGDLS and CDR2 YYNGEE. In DNA, the CDR3 is TGTGCCAGCAGCGTAGTAGGGACTACCTACAATGAGCAGTTCTTC. This gives the protein CASSVVGTTYNEQFF.

V usage is TRBV7-2 and J usage is TRBJ2-2; D gene ambiguous. Germline-derived CDR1 and CDR2 are SGHTA and FQGNSA. V was trimmed by 0 bases and J by 15 bases, leaving 14 bases between them. The CDR3 loop spans 13 amino acids. The CDR3 DNA is TGTGCCAGCAGCTTAGCCTCGGTACCACGGTTGTTTTTT. It yields the protein CASSLASVPRLFF.

V and J are TRBV5-1 and TRBJ2-5; D gene unclear. The V end lost 1 base, the J end lost 5 bases, and 6 bases lay between the germline ends. This CDR3 spans 12 amino acids. The germline V gene has CDR1 SGHRS and CDR2 YFSETQ. The CDR3 DNA follows: TGCGCCAGCAGCTTGACGGAGGAGACCCAGTACTTC. Translated: CASSLTEETQYF.

A single count supports this clone. V usage is TRBV4-2 and J usage is TRBJ1-5, with unresolved D. The CDR3 is 13 residues long. V lost 1 base to trimming and J lost 4 bases, with 5 bases between them. The V gene's germline CDR1 is LGHNA and CDR2 YNFKEQ. The CDR3, as DNA: TGTGCCAGCAGCCAAGCCCCTAATCAGCCCCAGCATTTT. Protein sequence: CASSQAPNQPQHF.

DNA of the CDR3: TGTGCCAGCAGCTCGGGGTCCTACGAGCAGTACTTC. Amino acids: CASSSGSYEQYF. This rearrangement joins TRBV13 to TRBJ2-7; TRBD2 is a possible D gene (5 bases). CDR3 length: 12 residues. Germline V gene data show CDR1 as PRHDT and CDR2 as FYEKMQ (reference sequence). Trimming stripped 4 bases from V and 1 base from J, with 5 bases between.

This CDR3 reads CASSWAGQLNYNEQFF. For the CDR3, the DNA is TGCGCCAGCAGCTGGGCGGGACAGCTGAACTACAATGAGCAGTTCTTC. The V call is TRBV5-1, the J call TRBJ2-1, with D possibly being TRBD1 (7 bases). Trimming took 3 bases from V and 3 from J, leaving 16 bases between them. The CDR3 has 16 amino acids. Germline V gene lookup returns CDR1 SGHRS and CDR2 YFSETQ.

This sequence joins TRBV10-3 and TRBJ2-7, with D perhaps TRBD1 (8 bases). Per the germline V gene, CDR1 is ENHRY and CDR2 is SYGVKD. Trimming left V 8 bases short and J 9 bases short, with 17 bases between. The CDR3 has 12 amino acids. The CDR3 reads CAIRDTGGGQYF. DNA of the CDR3: TGTGCCATCCGGGACACAGGGGGGGGGCAGTACTTC.

This chain joins TRBV2 and TRBJ1-3; D perhaps matches TRBD1 (6 bases). The CDR3 is 15 amino acids. V dropped 4 bases and J dropped 8 bases, with 18 bases sitting between them. Germline assignment: CDR1 SNHLY and CDR2 FYNNEI. The CDR3 bases are TGTGCCAGCAGTGGGACAGTGGTCTCCGGGGACACCATATATTTT. Translating it yields CASSGTVVSGDTIYF.

This chain connects TRBV7-9 to TRBJ2-7; 9 bases are shared with TRBD1. V lost 4 bases, J lost 5 bases, and 6 bases stayed unmatched. The CDR3 is 14 amino acids. CDR1 is SEHNR and CDR2 is FQNEAQ in the germline V gene (reference sequence). The CDR3 sequence: CASSWTGAVHEQYF. CDR3 coding DNA: TGTGCCAGCAGCTGGACAGGGGCGGTCCACGAGCAGTACTTC.

J is TRBJ1-5 and V is TRBV2, with D perhaps TRBD1 (6 bases). Germline V gene sequence: CDR1 SNHLY, CDR2 FYNNEI. CDR3 length equals 14 residues. Trimming left V 5 bases short and J 5 bases short, with 13 bases between. The CDR3 protein is CASSPSSGDQPQHF. CDR3 nucleotides: TGTGCCAGCAGTCCCTCCTCAGGGGATCAGCCCCAGCATTTT. The variable domain in full, with the rest retrieved from reference TRBV2 and TRBJ1-5, is EPEVTQTPSHQVTQMGQEVILRCVPISNHLYFYWYRQILGQKVEFLVSFYNNEISEKSEIFDDQFSVERPDGSNFTLKIRSTKLEDSAMYFCASSPSSGDQPQHFGDGTRLSIL.

This clone was seen more than once but under ten times. The V gene is TRBV5-1, the J gene TRBJ1-6, with D perhaps TRBD1 (6 bases). The V gene's germline CDR1 is SGHRS and CDR2 YFSETQ. The CDR3 consists of 15 residues. V was pared by 2 bases and J by 7 bases, with 13 bases between. The CDR3 bases are TGCGCCAGCAGCTTAAGACAGGAACCGAATTCACCCCTCCACTTT. This encodes CASSLRQEPNSPLHF. Full variable domain (missing parts from reference TRBV5-1 and TRBJ1-6): KAGVTQTPRYLIKTRGQQVTLSCSPISGHRSVSWYQQTPGQGLQFLFEYFSETQRNKGNFPGRFSGRQFSNSRSEMNVSTLELGDSALYLCASSLRQEPNSPLHFGNGTRLTVT.

The chain couples TRBV6-2 or TRBV6-3 to TRBJ2-1; 7 nucleotides align to TRBD2. J gave up 5 bases and V 2 bases, and 6 bases lay outside the gene matches. The germline gives CDR1 MNHEY, CDR2 SVGEGT. CDR3 size: 15 residues. The CDR3 nucleotides read TGTGCCAGCAGTTACGGCGGGGGACCCCACAATGAGCAGTTCTTC. Translated: CASSYGGGPHNEQFF.

This clone was counted at least ten times. The rearrangement links TRBV27 to TRBJ2-1, with 7 bases aligning to TRBD1. This CDR3 comprises 13 residues. Looked up from germline, CDR1 is MNHEY and CDR2 is SMNVEV (reference sequence). J lost 7 bases, V lost 6 bases, and 6 bases had no gene match. CDR3 coding DNA: TGTGCCAGCAGCATTGGGACAGCTAATGAGCAGTTCTTC. Its translation is CASSIGTANEQFF.

The gene calls are TRBV6-5 and TRBJ2-1, with TRBD1 matching 9 bases. CDR1 is MNHEY and CDR2 is SVGAGI in the germline V gene. The V and J ends lost 7 bases and 5 bases, in that order; junction bases with no gene match: 6. The CDR3 has 14 amino acids. The CDR3 region has the DNA TGTGCCAGCATGTTTGGACAGGGGAACAATGAGCAGTTCTTC. Translating gives CASMFGQGNNEQFF.

As for this clone: Other DNA sequences of this sample code for an identical CDR3. The J gene is TRBJ2-3, the V gene TRBV5-4; D remains ambiguous. The CDR3 totals 12 residues. V was pared by 0 bases and J by 4 bases, with 3 bases between. Germline V gives CDR1 SGHNT, CDR2 YYREEE (reference sequence). CDR3 region: CASSLAADTQYF. The CDR3 DNA reads as TGTGCCAGCAGCTTGGCCGCAGATACGCAGTATTTT.

The chain recombines TRBV2 with TRBJ1-1; unclear D gene. The ends were cut back, 7 bases at V and 8 bases at J, with 11 bases in the middle. Looked up from germline, CDR1 is SNHLY and CDR2 is FYNNEI. The CDR3 covers 11 residues. The CDR3 bases are TGTGCCAGCATTCAAACAGCAGAAGCTTTCTTT. Protein: CASIQTAEAFF.

Regarding this clone: A read error may account for a junction end that differs from germline. The chain uses TRBV7-2 and TRBJ1-2, with 8 bases lining up with TRBD1. CDR1 SGHTA and CDR2 FQGNSA come from the germline V gene. This CDR3 comprises 14 residues. The CDR3 DNA follows: TGTGCCAGCATCCTAGGACCGGGACAGGCGGGTCCTAACTTC. Its translation: CASILGPGQAGPNF.

This clone occurred once. This chain uses TRBV7-2 with TRBJ2-1; no reliable D call. In germline, CDR1 is SGHTA, CDR2 FQGNSA. There are 13 residues in the CDR3. V lost 5 bases, J lost 9 bases, and 14 bases lay in between. CDR3 nucleotide sequence: TGTGCCAGCAGCCGGGTAGAGGTGGGTGAGCAGTTCTTC. This sequence encodes CASSRVEVGEQFF.

This clone appeared a few times. The V call is TRBV4-1, the J call TRBJ2-5; TRBD2 aligns across 8 bases. The CDR3 has 18 residues. The germline V gene encodes CDR1 MGHRA and CDR2 YSYEKL. Losses at the gene ends were 4 bases for V and 1 base for J; bases not matched to a gene: 14. CDR3 nucleotide sequence: TGCGCCAGCAGCCCCCGTCCGGGCCGGGGGGGAGGCCAAGAGACCCAGTACTTC. This encodes CASSPRPGRGGGQETQYF.

This CDR3 is CASSVGTGGANSQPQHF. CDR3 in DNA: TGTGCCAGCAGCGTTGGGACAGGGGGCGCGAATTCCCAGCCCCAGCATTTT. The chain joins TRBV9 to TRBJ1-5, with 12 bases identical to TRBD1. This CDR3 spans 17 amino acids. Trimming took 2 bases from V and 7 from J; bases not matched to a gene: 10. Germline assignment: CDR1 SGDLS and CDR2 YYNGEE.